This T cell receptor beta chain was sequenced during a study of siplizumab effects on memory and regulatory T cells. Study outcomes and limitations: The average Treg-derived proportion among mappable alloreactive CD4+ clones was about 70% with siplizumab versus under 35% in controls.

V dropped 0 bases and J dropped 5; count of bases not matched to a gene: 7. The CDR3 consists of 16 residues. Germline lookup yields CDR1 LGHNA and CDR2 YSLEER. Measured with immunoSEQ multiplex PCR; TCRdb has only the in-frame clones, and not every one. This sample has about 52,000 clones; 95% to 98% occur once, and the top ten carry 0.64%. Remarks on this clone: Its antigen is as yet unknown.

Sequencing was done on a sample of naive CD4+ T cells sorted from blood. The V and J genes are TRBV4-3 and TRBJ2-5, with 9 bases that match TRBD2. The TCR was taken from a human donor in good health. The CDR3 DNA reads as TGCGCCAGCAGCCAAGATTCCGCGGGAGGGTGGGAGACCCAGTACTTC. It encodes CASSQDSAGGWETQYF.